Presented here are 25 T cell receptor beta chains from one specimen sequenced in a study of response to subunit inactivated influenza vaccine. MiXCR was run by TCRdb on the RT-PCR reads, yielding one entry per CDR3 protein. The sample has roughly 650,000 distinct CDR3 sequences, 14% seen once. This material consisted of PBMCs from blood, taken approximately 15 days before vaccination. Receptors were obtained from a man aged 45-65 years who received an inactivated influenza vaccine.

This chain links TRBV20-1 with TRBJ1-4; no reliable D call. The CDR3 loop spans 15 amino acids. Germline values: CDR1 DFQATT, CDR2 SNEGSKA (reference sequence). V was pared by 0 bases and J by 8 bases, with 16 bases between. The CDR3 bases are TGCAGTGCTAGAGATGAATGGGGTGTGGGAGAAAAACTGTTTTTT. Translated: CSARDEWGVGEKLFF.

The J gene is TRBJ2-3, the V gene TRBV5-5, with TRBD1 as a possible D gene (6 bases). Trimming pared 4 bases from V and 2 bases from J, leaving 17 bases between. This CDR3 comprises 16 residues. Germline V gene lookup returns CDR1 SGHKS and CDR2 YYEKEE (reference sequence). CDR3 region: CASSPPDRQITDTQYF. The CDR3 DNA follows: TGTGCCAGCAGCCCCCCGGACAGACAAATCACAGATACGCAGTATTTT.

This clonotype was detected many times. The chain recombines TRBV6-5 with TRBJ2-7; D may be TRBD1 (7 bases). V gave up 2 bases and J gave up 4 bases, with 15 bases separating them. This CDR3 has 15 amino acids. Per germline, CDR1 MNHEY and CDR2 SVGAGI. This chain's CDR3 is CASSYPRGVVYEQYF. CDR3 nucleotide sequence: TGTGCCAGCAGTTACCCCAGGGGGGTGGTTTACGAGCAGTACTTC.

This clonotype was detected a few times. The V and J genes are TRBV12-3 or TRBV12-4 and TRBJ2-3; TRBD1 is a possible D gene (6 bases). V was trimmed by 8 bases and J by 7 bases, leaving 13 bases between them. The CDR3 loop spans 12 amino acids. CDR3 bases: TGTGCCAGCGGGACACAAGTCTATACGCAGTATTTT. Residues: CASGTQVYTQYF.

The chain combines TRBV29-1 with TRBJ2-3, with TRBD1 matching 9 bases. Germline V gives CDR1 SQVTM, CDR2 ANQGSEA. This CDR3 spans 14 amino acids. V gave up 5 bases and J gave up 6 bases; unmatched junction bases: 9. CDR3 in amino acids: CSVKRGQGLDTQYF. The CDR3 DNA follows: TGCAGCGTTAAACGGGGACAGGGTCTCGATACGCAGTATTTT.

The CDR3 DNA is TGTGCCAGCAGTAAACCTAGCGGGAGGGTCGGTGAGCAGTTCTTC. The encoded protein is CASSKPSGRVGEQFF. The gene calls are TRBV13 and TRBJ2-1, with 12 bases lining up with TRBD2. V was clipped by 6 bases and J by 9 bases; unmatched bases: 9. CDR1 PRHDT and CDR2 FYEKMQ come from the germline V gene (reference sequence). The CDR3 loop spans 15 amino acids.

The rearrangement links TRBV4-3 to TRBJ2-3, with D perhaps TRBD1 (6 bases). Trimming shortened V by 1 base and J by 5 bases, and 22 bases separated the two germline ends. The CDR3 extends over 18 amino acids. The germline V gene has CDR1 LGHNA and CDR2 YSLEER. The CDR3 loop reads CASSQGDGQKSPRDTQYF. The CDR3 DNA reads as TGCGCCAGCAGCCAAGGGGACGGACAGAAATCACCCAGAGATACGCAGTATTTT.

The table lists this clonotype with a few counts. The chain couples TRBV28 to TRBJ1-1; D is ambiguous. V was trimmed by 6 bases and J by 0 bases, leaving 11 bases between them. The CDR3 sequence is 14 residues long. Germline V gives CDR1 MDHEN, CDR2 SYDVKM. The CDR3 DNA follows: TGTGCCAGCAGACCTCTTCCACTGAACACTGAAGCTTTCTTT. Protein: CASRPLPLNTEAFF. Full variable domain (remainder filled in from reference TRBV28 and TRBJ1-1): DVKVTQSSRYLVKRTGEKVFLECVQDMDHENMFWYRQDPGLGLRLIYFSYDVKMKEKGDIPEGYSVSREKKERFSLILESASTNQTSMYLCASRPLPLNTEAFFGQGTRLTVV.

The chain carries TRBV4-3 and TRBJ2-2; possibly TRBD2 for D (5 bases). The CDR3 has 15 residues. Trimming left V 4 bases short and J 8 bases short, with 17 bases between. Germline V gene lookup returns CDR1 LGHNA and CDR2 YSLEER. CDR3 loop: CASSRSGISPGELFF. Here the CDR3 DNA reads TGCGCCAGCAGCCGATCCGGGATCAGCCCGGGGGAGCTGTTTTTT.

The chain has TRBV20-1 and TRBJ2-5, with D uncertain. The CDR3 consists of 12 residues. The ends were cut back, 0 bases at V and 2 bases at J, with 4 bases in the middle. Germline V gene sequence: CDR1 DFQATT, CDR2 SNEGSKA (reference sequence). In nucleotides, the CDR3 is TGCAGTGCTAGAGATCCGCAAGAGACCCAGTACTTC. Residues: CSARDPQETQYF.

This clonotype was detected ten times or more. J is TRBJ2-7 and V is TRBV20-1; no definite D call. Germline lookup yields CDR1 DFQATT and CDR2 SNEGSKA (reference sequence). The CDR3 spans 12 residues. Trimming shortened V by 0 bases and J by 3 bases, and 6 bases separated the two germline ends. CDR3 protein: CSARDNGYEQYF. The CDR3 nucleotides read TGCAGTGCTAGAGATAACGGCTACGAGCAGTACTTC.

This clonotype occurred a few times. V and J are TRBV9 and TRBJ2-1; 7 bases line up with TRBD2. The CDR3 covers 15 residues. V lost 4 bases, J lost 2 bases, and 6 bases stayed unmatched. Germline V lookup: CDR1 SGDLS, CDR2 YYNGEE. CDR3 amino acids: CASSIEGTTYNEQFF. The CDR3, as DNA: TGTGCCAGCAGCATAGAGGGGACTACCTACAATGAGCAGTTCTTC.

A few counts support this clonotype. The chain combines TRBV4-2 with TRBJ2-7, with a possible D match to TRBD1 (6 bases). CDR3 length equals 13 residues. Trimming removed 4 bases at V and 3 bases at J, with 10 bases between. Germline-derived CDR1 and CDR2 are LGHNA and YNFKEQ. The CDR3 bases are TGTGCCAGCAGCCGACAGGAGTACTACGAGCAGTACTTC. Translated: CASSRQEYYEQYF.

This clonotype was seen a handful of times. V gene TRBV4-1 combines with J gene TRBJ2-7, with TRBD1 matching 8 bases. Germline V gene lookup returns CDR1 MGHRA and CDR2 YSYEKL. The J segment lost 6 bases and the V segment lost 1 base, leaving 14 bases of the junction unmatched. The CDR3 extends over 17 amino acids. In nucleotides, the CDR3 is TGCGCCAGCAGCCAAGTTAGCCGAGACAGGGGAACTCCCGAGCAGTACTTC. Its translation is CASSQVSRDRGTPEQYF.

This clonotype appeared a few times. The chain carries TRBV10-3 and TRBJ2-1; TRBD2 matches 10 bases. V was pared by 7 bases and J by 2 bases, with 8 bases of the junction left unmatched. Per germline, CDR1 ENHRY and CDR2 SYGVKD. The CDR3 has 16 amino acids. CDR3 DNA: TGTGCCATCACCTCCGGGACTAGCGAAACCTACAATGAGCAGTTCTTC. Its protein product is CAITSGTSETYNEQFF.

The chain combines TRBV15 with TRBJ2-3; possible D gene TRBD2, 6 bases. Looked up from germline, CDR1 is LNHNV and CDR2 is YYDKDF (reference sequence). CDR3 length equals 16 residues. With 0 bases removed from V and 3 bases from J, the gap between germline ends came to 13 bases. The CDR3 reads CATSRELAGRTDTQYF. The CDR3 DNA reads TGTGCCACCAGCAGAGAACTAGCCGGACGTACAGATACGCAGTATTTT.

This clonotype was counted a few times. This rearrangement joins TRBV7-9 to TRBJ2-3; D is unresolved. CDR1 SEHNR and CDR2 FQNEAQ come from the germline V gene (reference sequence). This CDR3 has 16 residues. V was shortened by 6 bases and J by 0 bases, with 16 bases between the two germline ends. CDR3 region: CASSPGEASSTDTQYF. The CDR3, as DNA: TGTGCCAGCAGTCCCGGTGAGGCCTCGAGCACAGATACGCAGTATTTT.

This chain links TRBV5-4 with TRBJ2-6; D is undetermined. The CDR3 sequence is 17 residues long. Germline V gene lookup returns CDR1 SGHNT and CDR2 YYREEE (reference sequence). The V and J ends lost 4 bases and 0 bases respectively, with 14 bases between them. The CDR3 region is CASSPILTTSGANVLTF. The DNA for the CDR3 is TGTGCCAGCAGCCCCATCCTAACCACCTCTGGGGCCAACGTCCTGACTTTC. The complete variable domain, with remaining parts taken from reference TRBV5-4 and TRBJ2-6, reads ETGVTQSPTHLIKTRGQQVTLRCSSQSGHNTVSWYQQALGQGPQFIFQYYREEENGRGNFPPRFSGLQFPNYSSELNVNALELDDSALYLCASSPILTTSGANVLTFGAGSRLTVL.

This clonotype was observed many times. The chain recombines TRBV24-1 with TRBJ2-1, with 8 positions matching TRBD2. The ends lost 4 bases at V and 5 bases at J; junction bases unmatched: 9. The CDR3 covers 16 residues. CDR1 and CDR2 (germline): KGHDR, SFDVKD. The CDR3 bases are TGTGCCACCAGTGACAGTAGCGGGAAAATAGACAATGAGCAGTTCTTC. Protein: CATSDSSGKIDNEQFF.

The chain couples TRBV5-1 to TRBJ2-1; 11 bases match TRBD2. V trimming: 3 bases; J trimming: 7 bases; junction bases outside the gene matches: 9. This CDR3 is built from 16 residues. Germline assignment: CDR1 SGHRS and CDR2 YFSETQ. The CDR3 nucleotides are TGCGCCAGCAGCTCGGGAATAGCGGGAGGGCCGAATGAGCAGTTCTTC. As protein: CASSSGIAGGPNEQFF.

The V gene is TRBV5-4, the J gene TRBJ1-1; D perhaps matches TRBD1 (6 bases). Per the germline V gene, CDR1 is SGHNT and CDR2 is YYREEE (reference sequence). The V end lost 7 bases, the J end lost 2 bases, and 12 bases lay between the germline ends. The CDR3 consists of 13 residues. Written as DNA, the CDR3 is TGTGCCAGCTGCAAGGACAGCAACACTGAAGCTTTCTTT. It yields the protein CASCKDSNTEAFF.

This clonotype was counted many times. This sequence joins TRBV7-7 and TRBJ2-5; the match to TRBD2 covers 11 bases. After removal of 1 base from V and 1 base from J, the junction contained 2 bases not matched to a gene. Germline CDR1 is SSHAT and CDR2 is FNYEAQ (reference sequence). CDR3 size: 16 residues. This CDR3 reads CASSLGLAGRQETQYF. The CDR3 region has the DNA TGTGCCAGCAGCTTAGGACTAGCGGGACGCCAAGAGACCCAGTACTTC.

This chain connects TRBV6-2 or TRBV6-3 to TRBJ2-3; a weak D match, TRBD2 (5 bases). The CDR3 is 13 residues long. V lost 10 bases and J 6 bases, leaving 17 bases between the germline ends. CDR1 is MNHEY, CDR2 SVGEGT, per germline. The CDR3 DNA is TGTGCCACCTCGGGATCCCAAATCGATACGCAGTATTTT. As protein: CATSGSQIDTQYF.

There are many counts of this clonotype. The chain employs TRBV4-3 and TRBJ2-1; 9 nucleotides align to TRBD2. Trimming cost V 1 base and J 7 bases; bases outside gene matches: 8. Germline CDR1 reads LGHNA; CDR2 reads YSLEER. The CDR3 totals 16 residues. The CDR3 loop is CASSQALAGYLNEQFF. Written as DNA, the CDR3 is TGCGCCAGCAGCCAAGCCCTAGCGGGGTACTTGAATGAGCAGTTCTTC.

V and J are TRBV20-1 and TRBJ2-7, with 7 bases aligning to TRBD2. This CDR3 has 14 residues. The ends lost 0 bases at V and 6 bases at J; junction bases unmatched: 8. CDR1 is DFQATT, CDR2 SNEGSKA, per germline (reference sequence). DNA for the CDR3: TGCAGTGCTAGAGATATGAGCGGGGCTGGCGAGCAGTACTTC. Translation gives CSARDMSGAGEQYF.